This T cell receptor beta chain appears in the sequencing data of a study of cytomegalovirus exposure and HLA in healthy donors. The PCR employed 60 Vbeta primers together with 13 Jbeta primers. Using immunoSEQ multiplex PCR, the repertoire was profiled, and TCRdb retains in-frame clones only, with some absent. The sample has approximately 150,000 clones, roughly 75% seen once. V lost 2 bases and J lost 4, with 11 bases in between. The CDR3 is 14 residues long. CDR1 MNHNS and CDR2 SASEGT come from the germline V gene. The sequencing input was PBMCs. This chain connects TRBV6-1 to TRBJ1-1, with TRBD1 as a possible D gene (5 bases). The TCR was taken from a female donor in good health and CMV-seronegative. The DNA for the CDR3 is TGTGCCAGCAGTGAATTGGGGGGAGCCACTGAAGCTTTCTTT. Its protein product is CASSELGGATEAFF.